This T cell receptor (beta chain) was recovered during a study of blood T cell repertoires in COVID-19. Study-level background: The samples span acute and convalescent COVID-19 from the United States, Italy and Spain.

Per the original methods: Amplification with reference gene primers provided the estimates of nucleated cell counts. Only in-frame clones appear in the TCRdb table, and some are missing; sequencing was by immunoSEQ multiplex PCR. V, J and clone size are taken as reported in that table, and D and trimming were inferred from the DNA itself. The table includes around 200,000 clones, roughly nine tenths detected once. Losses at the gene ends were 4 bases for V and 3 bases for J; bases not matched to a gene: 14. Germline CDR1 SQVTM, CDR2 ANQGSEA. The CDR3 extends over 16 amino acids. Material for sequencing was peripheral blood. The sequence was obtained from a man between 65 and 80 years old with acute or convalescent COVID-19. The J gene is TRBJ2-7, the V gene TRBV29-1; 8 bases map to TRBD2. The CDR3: CSVAEPPGLGGYEQYF. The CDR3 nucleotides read TGCAGCGTTGCCGAACCCCCGGGACTAGGGGGCTACGAGCAGTACTTC.